This T cell receptor (beta chain) appears in the sequencing data of a study of OX40 agonist ivuxolimab in advanced cancers. The CDR3 is made up of 16 amino acids. From germline, CDR1 is MDHEN and CDR2 SYDVKM. V shed 6 bases, J shed 0 bases, and the junction held 8 bases outside the gene matches. Sequenced by immunoSEQ multiplex PCR; TCRdb stores in-frame clones only, minus some. The sample lists about 10,000 clones, over 55% seen once, with more than 45% in the top ten. The sample was CD4+ or CD8+ T cells sorted from blood, taken in a trial of the OX40 agonist ivuxolimab. The sequence was collected from an adult with an advanced solid tumor such as melanoma, head and neck, liver or kidney cancer. This chain uses TRBV28 with TRBJ1-5, with TRBD1 matching 7 bases. CDR3 in DNA: TGTGCCAGCAGCCGAGGGACAGTTGTTAGCAATCAGCCCCAGCATTTT. As protein: CASSRGTVVSNQPQHF.